This T cell receptor beta chain was sequenced for a study of spatial heterogeneity in lung cancer. Broader study findings: Blood contained ubiquitous expanded tumor TCRs more at resection than at follow-up.

This clonotype was found many times. Antigen specificity is unknown. Single TCR cDNA molecules each had their own unique molecular identifier. TCRdb re-called the 5' RACE reads through MiXCR, storing one row per CDR3 protein. The table has more than 20,000 distinct CDR3 sequences, around 4.5% seen once. Time point here: sample taken at primary tumor resection. The study sequenced unsorted whole RNA from tumor, nontumor lung or frozen PBMC. In germline, CDR1 is SNHLY, CDR2 FYNNEI. There are 17 residues in the CDR3. V lost 4 bases, J lost 2 bases, and 13 bases stayed unmatched. This TCR was recovered from a male donor with early-stage non-small cell lung cancer. The sample consisted of PBMCs, taken at surgery. V usage is TRBV2 and J usage is TRBJ2-5, with 7 bases identical to TRBD1. This CDR3 is CASSVQGGAGRQETQYF. DNA of the CDR3: TGTGCCAGCAGTGTACAAGGGGGCGCAGGCAGGCAAGAGACCCAGTACTTC.